This T cell receptor beta chain comes out of a study of shared T cell receptors in the human thymus (dated by TCRdb to 2020 to 2023). Context from the whole study: The study examined how self-reactive, shared T-cell receptor alpha chains are generated in the human thymus.

V loses 6 bases at its end and J loses 3 bases; junction bases beyond the gene matches: 8. The CDR1 and CDR2 encoded by the germline V gene are MNHNS and SASEGT. Inclusive of the bounding cysteine and phenylalanine, the CDR3 is 14 residues long. The CDR3 DNA has 42 bases and is translated from base 1. Concerning this clone itself: This receptor's antigen is unknown. Qualities for individual bases were not recorded, and no much larger clone is one base off.

Libraries were constructed by the immunoSEQ multiplex PCR assay. In TCRdb, the immuneACCESS table is reduced to in-frame sequences with V and J assigned. These tables do not hold every clone; where another copy was compared, an unresolved V gene accounts for under half, and the others remain unexplained. Across this sample there are hundreds of thousands of clones, with 70% to 90% seen only once. In total, the top ten clones hold about 0.01% of the sample. The same sample was also studied in work on human thymus T cells. The second study reports: Immunologically healthy infants undergoing open corrective cardiac surgery for congenital heart defects in Finland were used as donors. Thymus tissue was collected as surgical resects that were removed during corrective cardiac surgery. Usage of V and J gene segments appeared to be biased in both the thymic and the peripheral blood repertoires. The related research found that thymic TCR repertoires overlapped highly between unrelated individuals. TCR alpha and beta repertoires from roughly eight infant thymus samples and a few related peripheral blood samples were characterized in the study. The cohort included six male and two female infants, with donor ages spanning 7 to 244 days. Thymocytes were freed from the tissue by mechanical means and kept at -70 degrees C as pellets of roughly 8.5-31 million cells. Genomic DNA was extracted from frozen cell pellets with a QIAsymphony instrument. The immunoSEQ multiplex PCR assay was used to amplify the TCRB and TCRAD loci from a standardized amount of quality-controlled genomic DNA. The amplicons spanned the V(D)J region and were long enough to cover the CDR3 and allow V and J genes to be identified. Amplicon sequencing was performed on an Illumina platform through the commercial immunoSEQ service. Corrections for primer bias and sequencing errors followed previously described methods, while TCRAD and TCRB definitions were based on the IMGT database. Analysis of the repertoires was done with immunoSEQ Analyzer 3.0 and VDJTools and included basic statistics, V/J segment usage, diversity estimates, rarefaction and pairwise overlap. Diversity was estimated with Chao1, ChaoE, Efron-Thisted, Shannon and inverse Simpson indices, and also on datasets down-sampled to the smallest sample. For repertoire overlap, CDR3 nucleotide sequence, V gene and J gene had to match strictly, and clustering was done by Jaccard-based multidimensional scaling. Thymus samples yielded on average around 810,000 unique TCRB clonotypes, compared with about 80,000 from blood samples.

Rearrangement joined TRBV6-1 to TRBJ2-7; TRBD1 aligns with 7 central bases. Sequencing was carried out using thymocytes. The clonotype comes from a boy in the first two years of life with a congenital heart defect. Donor details come from another sample of the same person, matched by shared clones. CDR3 region: CASSLGTEDYEQYF. The DNA is TGTGCCAGCAGCCTCGGGACAGAGGACTACGAGCAGTACTTC.